A single sample gave rise to the 3 T cell receptor beta chains below, sequenced in a study of cytomegalovirus exposure and HLA in healthy donors. PCR was performed using 60 Vbeta and 13 Jbeta primers. Clones were read by immunoSEQ multiplex PCR, and TCRdb kept only the in-frame ones, dropping some. The profile shows around 120,000 clones, around 86% of them singletons. The sample was PBMCs. These receptors were taken from a man aged 18 to 29 in good health and CMV-seronegative.

This clone was observed a single time. The chain is built from TRBV29-1 and TRBJ2-1, with D unclear. The V gene's germline CDR1 is SQVTM and CDR2 ANQGSEA. The CDR3 is 13 residues long. CDR3 amino acids: CRRSSSIPGEQFF. The CDR3 DNA follows: TGCAGGAGGTCCTCCAGCATACCTGGTGAGCAGTTCTTC.

This rearrangement joins TRBV27 to TRBJ2-2; the D gene is possibly TRBD1 (5 bases). Trimming took off 4 bases at V and 6 bases at J, with 6 bases between the two ends. CDR1 and CDR2 from the germline V gene are MNHEY and SMNVEV (reference sequence). The CDR3 runs 12 residues. The CDR3 nucleotides are TGTGCCAGCAGTTGGGGCGCCGGGGAGCTGTTTTTT. Its translation: CASSWGAGELFF.

The chain uses TRBV2 and TRBJ1-4; D is perhaps TRBD1 (6 bases). This CDR3 is 17 amino acids long. The germline V gene encodes CDR1 SNHLY and CDR2 FYNNEI. V was shortened by 1 base and J by 0 bases, with 12 bases between the two germline ends. Here the CDR3 DNA reads TGTGCCAGCAGTGAAGAGGGGGTTTTAGCAACTAATGAAAAACTGTTTTTT. Amino acid sequence: CASSEEGVLATNEKLFF.